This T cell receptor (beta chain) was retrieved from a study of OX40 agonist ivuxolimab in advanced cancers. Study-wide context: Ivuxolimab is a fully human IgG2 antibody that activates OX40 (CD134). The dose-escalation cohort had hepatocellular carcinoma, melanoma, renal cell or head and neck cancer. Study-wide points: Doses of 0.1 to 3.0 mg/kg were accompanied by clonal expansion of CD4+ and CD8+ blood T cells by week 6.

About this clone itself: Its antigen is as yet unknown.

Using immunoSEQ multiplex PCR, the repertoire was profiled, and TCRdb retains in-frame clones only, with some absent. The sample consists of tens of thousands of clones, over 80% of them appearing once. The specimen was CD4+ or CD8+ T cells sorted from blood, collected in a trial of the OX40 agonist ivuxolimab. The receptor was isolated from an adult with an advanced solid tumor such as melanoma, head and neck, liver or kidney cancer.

CDR3 coding DNA: TGTGCCAGCAGCTTAGCTCGGACAGGGAGGGGGGAGACCCAGTACTTC. This gives the protein CASSLARTGRGETQYF. This chain connects TRBV7-2 to TRBJ2-5, with TRBD1 as a possible D gene (8 bases). This CDR3 is 16 amino acids long. Trimming removed 0 bases from V and 5 bases from J, with 16 bases in between. CDR1 SGHTA and CDR2 FQGNSA come from the germline V gene.